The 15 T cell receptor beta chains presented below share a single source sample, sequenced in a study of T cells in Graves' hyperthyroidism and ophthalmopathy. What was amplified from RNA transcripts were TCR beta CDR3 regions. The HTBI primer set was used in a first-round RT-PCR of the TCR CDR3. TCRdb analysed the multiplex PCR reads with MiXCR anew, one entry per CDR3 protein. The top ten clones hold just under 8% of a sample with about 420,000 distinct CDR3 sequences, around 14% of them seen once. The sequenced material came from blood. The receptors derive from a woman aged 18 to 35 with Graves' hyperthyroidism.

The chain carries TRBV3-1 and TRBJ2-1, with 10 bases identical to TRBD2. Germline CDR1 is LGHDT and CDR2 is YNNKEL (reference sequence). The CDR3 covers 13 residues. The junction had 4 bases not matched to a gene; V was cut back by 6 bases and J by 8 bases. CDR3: CASRVTSGDEQFF. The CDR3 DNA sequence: TGTGCCAGCAGGGTTACTAGCGGGGATGAGCAGTTCTTC.

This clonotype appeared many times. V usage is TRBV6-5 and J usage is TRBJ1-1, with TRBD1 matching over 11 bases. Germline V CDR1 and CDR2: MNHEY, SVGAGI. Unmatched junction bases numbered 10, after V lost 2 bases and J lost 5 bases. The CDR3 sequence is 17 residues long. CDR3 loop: CASSYTAGQGARTEAFF. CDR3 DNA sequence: TGTGCCAGCAGTTACACCGCCGGACAGGGGGCGCGGACTGAAGCTTTCTTT.

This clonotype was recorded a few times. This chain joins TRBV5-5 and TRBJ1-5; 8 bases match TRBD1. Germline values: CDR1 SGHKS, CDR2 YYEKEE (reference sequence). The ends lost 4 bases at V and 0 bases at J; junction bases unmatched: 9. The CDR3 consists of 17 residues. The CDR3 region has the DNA TGTGCCAGCAGCCCTTCGACAGGGGTTTTTAGCAATCAGCCCCAGCATTTT. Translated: CASSPSTGVFSNQPQHF.

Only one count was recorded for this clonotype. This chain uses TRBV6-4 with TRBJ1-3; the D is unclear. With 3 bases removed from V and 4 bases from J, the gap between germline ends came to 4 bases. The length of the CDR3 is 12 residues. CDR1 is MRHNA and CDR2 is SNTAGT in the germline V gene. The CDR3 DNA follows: TGTGCCAGCAGTGAGGTCGGAAACACCATATATTTT. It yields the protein CASSEVGNTIYF.

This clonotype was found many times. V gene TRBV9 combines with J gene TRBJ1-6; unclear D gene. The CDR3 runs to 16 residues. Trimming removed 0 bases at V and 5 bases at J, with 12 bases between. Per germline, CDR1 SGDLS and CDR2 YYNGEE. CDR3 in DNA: TGTGCCAGCAGCGTAGCTGTCCCAGAGGATAATTCACCCCTCCACTTT. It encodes CASSVAVPEDNSPLHF.

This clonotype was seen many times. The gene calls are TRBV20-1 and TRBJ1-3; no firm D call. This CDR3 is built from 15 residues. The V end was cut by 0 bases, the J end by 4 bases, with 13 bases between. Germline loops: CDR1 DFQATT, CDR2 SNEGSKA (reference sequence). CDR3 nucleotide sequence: TGCAGTGCTAGAGAGGGGTCTTCGGGAGGAAACACCATATATTTT. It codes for CSAREGSSGGNTIYF.

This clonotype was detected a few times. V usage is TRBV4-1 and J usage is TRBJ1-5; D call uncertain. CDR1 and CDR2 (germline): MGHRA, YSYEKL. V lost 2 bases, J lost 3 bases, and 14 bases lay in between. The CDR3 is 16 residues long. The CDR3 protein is CASSQLGKGDNQPQHF. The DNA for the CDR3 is TGCGCCAGCAGCCAACTGGGGAAGGGCGACAATCAGCCCCAGCATTTT.

CDR3 loop: CASGRTGAPGELFF. Here the CDR3 DNA reads TGTGCCAGCGGAAGGACAGGGGCCCCCGGGGAGCTGTTTTTT. V usage is TRBV6-2 or TRBV6-3 and J usage is TRBJ2-2; 9 bases map to TRBD1. The V and J ends lost 8 bases and 6 bases, in that order; junction bases with no gene match: 7. There are 14 residues in the CDR3. Germline assignment: CDR1 MNHEY and CDR2 SVGEGT.

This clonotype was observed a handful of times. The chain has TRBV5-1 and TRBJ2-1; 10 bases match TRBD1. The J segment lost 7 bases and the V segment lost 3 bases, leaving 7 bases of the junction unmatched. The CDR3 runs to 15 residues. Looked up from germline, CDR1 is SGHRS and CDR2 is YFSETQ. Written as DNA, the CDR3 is TGCGCCAGCAGCTCCTGGACAGGGGGATTAAATGAGCAGTTCTTC. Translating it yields CASSSWTGGLNEQFF.

The CDR3 DNA reads as TGTGCCAGCAGTTACTCCCCCTTAGCGGGAGTTTACAATGAGCAGTTCTTC. This translates into CASSYSPLAGVYNEQFF. The chain joins TRBV6-2 or TRBV6-3 to TRBJ2-1, with 9 nucleotides matching TRBD2. After removal of 0 bases from V and 4 bases from J, the junction contained 7 bases not matched to a gene. Germline CDR1 MNHEY, CDR2 SVGEGT. This CDR3 is 17 amino acids long.

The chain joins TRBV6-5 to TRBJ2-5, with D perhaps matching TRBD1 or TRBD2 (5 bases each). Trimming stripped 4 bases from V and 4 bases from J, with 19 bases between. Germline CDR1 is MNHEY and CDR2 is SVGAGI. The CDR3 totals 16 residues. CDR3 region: CASSSGTLHPTETQYF. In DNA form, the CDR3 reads TGTGCCAGCAGTTCCGGGACCCTCCACCCAACAGAGACCCAGTACTTC.

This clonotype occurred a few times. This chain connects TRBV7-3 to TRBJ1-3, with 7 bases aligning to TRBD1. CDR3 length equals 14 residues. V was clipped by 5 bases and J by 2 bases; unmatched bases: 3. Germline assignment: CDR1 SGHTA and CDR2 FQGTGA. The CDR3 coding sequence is TGTGCCAGCAGCCCCGGACAGGCTGGAAACACCATATATTTT. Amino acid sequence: CASSPGQAGNTIYF.

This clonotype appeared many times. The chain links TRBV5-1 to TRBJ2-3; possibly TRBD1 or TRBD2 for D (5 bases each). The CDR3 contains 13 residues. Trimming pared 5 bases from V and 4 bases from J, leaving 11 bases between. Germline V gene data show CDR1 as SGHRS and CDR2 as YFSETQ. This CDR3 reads CASSSLGADTQYF. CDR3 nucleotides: TGCGCCAGCAGTTCGTTGGGGGCAGATACGCAGTATTTT.

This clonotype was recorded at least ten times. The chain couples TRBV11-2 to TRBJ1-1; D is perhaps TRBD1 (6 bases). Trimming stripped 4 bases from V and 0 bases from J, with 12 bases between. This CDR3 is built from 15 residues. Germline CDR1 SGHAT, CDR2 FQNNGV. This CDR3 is CASSSSRGVNTEAFF. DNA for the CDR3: TGTGCCAGCAGCTCGAGCAGGGGAGTGAACACTGAAGCTTTCTTT.

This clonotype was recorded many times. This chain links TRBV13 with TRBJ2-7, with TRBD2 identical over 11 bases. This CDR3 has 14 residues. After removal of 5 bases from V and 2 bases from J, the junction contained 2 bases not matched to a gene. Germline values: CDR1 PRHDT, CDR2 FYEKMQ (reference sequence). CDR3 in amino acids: CASSLSGGAYEQYF. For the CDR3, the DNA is TGTGCCAGCAGCCTTAGCGGGGGGGCCTACGAGCAGTACTTC.